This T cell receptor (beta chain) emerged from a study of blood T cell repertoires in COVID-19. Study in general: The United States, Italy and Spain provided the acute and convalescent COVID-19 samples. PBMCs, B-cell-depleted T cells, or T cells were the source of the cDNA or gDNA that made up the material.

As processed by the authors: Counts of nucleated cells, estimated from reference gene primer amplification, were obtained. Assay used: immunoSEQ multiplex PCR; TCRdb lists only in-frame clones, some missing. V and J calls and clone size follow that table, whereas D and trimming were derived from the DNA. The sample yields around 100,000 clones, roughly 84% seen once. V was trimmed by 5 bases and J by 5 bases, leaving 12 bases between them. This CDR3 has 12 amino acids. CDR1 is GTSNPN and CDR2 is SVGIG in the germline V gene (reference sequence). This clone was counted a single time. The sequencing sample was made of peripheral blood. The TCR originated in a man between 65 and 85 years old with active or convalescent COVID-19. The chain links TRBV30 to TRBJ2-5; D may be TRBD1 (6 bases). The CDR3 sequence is CAWRTARETQYF. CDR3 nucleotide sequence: TGTGCCTGGCGGACAGCAAGGGAGACCCAGTACTTC.